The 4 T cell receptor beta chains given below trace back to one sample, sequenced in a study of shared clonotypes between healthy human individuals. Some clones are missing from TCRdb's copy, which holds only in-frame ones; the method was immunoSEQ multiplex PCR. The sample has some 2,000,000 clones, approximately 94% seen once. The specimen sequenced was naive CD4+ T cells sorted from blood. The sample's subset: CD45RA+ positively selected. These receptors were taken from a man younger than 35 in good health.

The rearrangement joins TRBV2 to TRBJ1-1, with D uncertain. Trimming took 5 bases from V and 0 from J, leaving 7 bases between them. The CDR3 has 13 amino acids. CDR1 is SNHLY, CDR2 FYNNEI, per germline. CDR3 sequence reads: CASSLGLNTEAFF. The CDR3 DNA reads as TGTGCCAGCAGTTTAGGGTTGAACACTGAAGCTTTCTTT.

This CDR3 reads CAISYEPPGPFGTQYF. CDR3 bases: TGTGCCATCAGTTATGAACCGCCCGGACCCTTCGGTACGCAGTATTTT. The gene calls are TRBV10-3 and TRBJ2-3; D is unresolved. Trimming removed 5 bases at V and 8 bases at J, with 23 bases between. The germline gives CDR1 ENHRY, CDR2 SYGVKD. This CDR3 is built from 16 residues.

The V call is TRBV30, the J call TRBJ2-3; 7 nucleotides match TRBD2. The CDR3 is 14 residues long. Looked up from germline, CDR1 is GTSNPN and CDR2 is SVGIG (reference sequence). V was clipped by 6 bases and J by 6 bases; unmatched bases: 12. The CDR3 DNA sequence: TGTGCCTGTACCTCGGCGGGGGATCTGGATACGCAGTATTTT. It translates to CACTSAGDLDTQYF.

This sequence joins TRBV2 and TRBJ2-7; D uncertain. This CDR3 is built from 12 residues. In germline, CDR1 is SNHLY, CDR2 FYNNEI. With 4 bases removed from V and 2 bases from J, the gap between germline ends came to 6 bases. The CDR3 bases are TGTGCCAGCAGTGGACAAACCTACGAGCAGTACTTC. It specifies CASSGQTYEQYF.